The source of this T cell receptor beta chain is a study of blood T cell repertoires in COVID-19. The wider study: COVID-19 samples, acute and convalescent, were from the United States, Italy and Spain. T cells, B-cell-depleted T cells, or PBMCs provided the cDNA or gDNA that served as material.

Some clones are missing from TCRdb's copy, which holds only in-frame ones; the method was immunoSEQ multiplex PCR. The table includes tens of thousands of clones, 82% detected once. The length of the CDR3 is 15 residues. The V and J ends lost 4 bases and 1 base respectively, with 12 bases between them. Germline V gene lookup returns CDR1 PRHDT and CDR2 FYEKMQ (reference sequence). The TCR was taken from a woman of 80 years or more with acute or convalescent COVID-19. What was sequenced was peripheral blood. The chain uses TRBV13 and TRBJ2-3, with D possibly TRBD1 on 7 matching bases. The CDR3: CASSYDREGTDTQYF. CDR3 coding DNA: TGTGCCAGCAGCTACGACAGGGAGGGCACAGATACGCAGTATTTT.